A selection of T cell receptor beta chains follows, all from one sample in a study of T-cell memory formation after mild COVID-19. TCRdb processed the 5' RACE reads anew with MiXCR; each CDR3 protein has one entry. The sample yields about 82,000 distinct CDR3 sequences, around 13% seen once. The sequencing sample was made of PBMCs or a T cell subset sorted from them (not recorded which). Receptors were obtained from a man aged 18-30 years who had mild COVID-19 (a few samples of this study predate the infection). Cell type and time point are not known. The CDR3 runs from the conserved cysteine through the conserved F or W. D genes are given only for firm matches. Clone size is not always given. Where it is, it says once, few, many or a class for expanded clones.

j_gene	d_gene	v_gene	abundance	CDR3aa	CDR3nt
TRBJ1-1	TRBD1	TRBV7-9	many	CASSPVRDRATEAFF	TGTGCCAGCAGCCCCGTACGGGACAGGGCAACTGAAGCTTTCTTT
TRBJ2-1	TRBD1	TRBV6-5	many	CASSLTGNEQFF	TGTGCCAGCAGTTTGACAGGGAATGAGCAGTTCTTC
TRBJ1-1	.	TRBV7-9	.	CASSQMGPGPEAFF	TGTGCCAGCAGCCAAATGGGACCGGGGCCTGAAGCTTTCTTT
TRBJ2-5	.	TRBV7-9	.	CASSVGLQETQYF	TGTGCCAGCAGCGTCGGGCTTCAAGAGACCCAGTACTTC
TRBJ2-5	TRBD2	TRBV4-2	.	CASSQDGLAGAEETQYF	TGTGCCAGCAGCCAAGATGGCCTAGCGGGGGCCGAAGAGACCCAGTACTTC
TRBJ2-1	.	TRBV12-3/TRBV12-4	many	CASSLGGHQNEQFF	TGTGCCAGCAGTTTAGGGGGGCACCAGAATGAGCAGTTCTTC
TRBJ2-3	TRBD2	TRBV28	.	CASSPPGGGRDTQYF	TGTGCCAGCAGTCCACCGGGGGGGGGGCGCGATACGCAGTATTTT
TRBJ2-6	TRBD2	TRBV3-1	.	CASTPGGGTLNVLTF	TGTGCCAGCACCCCCGGCGGGGGAACTTTGAACGTCCTGACTTTC
TRBJ1-1	.	TRBV4-1	once	CASSQRGAPNTEAFF	TGCGCCAGCAGCCAAAGGGGAGCCCCGAACACTGAAGCTTTCTTT
TRBJ2-1	.	TRBV5-5	.	CASSFTGYNEQFF	TGTGCCAGCAGCTTCACGGGATACAATGAGCAGTTCTTC
TRBJ1-1	TRBD1	TRBV5-1	few	CASSSSGGETEAFF	TGCGCCAGCAGCTCTTCAGGGGGCGAGACTGAAGCTTTCTTT
TRBJ2-2	.	TRBV7-6	few	CASSLGGYELFF	TGTGCCAGCAGCTTAGGGGGCTACGAGCTGTTTTTT
TRBJ1-2	.	TRBV12-3/TRBV12-4	many	CASTLGEAQGYGYTF	TGTGCCAGCACCCTCGGGGAGGCCCAGGGCTATGGCTACACCTTC
TRBJ1-5	.	TRBV18	.	CASSPTGVGDQPQHF	TGTGCCAGCTCCCCCACTGGGGTCGGCGATCAGCCCCAGCATTTT
TRBJ2-2	.	TRBV29-1	.	CSVTGGRGDTGELFF	TGCAGCGTTACGGGGGGCCGCGGAGACACCGGGGAGCTGTTTTTT
TRBJ2-1	TRBD2	TRBV7-2	.	CASSAGLAGGLSDEQFF	TGTGCCAGCAGCGCGGGACTAGCGGGGGGGCTTTCGGATGAGCAGTTCTTC
TRBJ2-2	.	TRBV4-1	.	CASSWDFGELFF	TGCGCCAGCAGCTGGGACTTCGGGGAGCTGTTTTTT
TRBJ2-5	.	TRBV27	.	CASKTRSPGRETQYF	TGTGCCAGCAAGACACGTTCCCCAGGGAGAGAGACCCAGTACTTC
TRBJ2-4	.	TRBV4-1	few	CASSQGTVKNIQYF	TGCGCCAGCAGCCAAGGGACAGTAAAAAACATTCAGTACTTC
TRBJ2-7	.	TRBV5-5	few	CASSVLGEQYF	TGTGCCAGCAGCGTTCTAGGGGAGCAGTACTTC
TRBJ2-1	TRBD2	TRBV20-1	many	CSARAWGTSAPNEQFF	TGCAGTGCTAGGGCTTGGGGGACTAGTGCACCCAATGAGCAGTTCTTC
TRBJ1-2	TRBD1	TRBV9	few	CASSSPAGQGSDGYTF	TGTGCCAGCAGCTCACCTGCCGGACAGGGGAGCGATGGCTACACCTTC
TRBJ1-3	.	TRBV6-2/TRBV6-3	few	CASRLEGLGNTIYF	TGTGCCAGCAGGCTCGAGGGTCTTGGAAACACCATATATTTT
TRBJ2-2	.	TRBV6-5	.	CASSPTTSPGELFF	TGTGCCAGCAGCCCTACCACTAGCCCCGGGGAGCTGTTTTTT
TRBJ1-1	.	TRBV12-3/TRBV12-4	.	CASSLGRTEAFF	TGTGCCAGCAGTTTAGGGAGAACTGAAGCTTTCTTT
TRBJ2-3	TRBD1	TRBV7-9	few	CASSFVQGTTDTQYF	TGTGCCAGCAGCTTCGTACAGGGGACCACAGATACGCAGTATTTT
TRBJ2-7	TRBD1	TRBV5-5	.	CASSSQDRDEYF	TGTGCCAGCAGCTCCCAAGACAGGGATGAGTACTTC
TRBJ1-2	.	TRBV4-1	.	CASSQPQQVGEVGYTF	TGCGCCAGCAGCCAACCCCAACAGGTGGGGGAAGTAGGCTACACCTTC
TRBJ1-4	.	TRBV25-1	.	CASSQGGSEKLIF	TGTGCCAGCAGTCAGGGAGGGAGTGAAAAACTGATTTTT
TRBJ2-5	TRBD1	TRBV7-9	few	CASSGEQGLKTQYF	TGTGCCAGCAGCGGGGAACAGGGGTTGAAGACCCAGTACTTC
TRBJ2-5	.	TRBV7-9	.	CASSFGLAGETQYF	TGTGCCAGCAGCTTTGGTCTAGCTGGAGAGACCCAGTACTTC
TRBJ2-7	TRBD1	TRBV6-2/TRBV6-3	few	CASSAIRGGGEQYF	TGTGCCAGCAGTGCGATAAGAGGGGGCGGCGAGCAGTACTTC
TRBJ2-2	.	TRBV12-3/TRBV12-4	.	CASSWGAGELFF	TGTGCCAGCAGTTGGGGGGCCGGGGAGCTGTTTTTT
TRBJ2-3	.	TRBV5-1	few	CASSPLFGGTDTQYF	TGCGCCAGCAGCCCGTTGTTTGGGGGCACAGATACGCAGTATTTT
TRBJ2-1	TRBD2	TRBV12-3/TRBV12-4	.	CASAQRGYTNNEQFF	TGTGCCAGCGCCCAGCGGGGGTACACCAACAATGAGCAGTTCTTC
TRBJ2-1	.	TRBV18	.	CASSPRGQSSYNEQFF	TGTGCCAGCTCACCACGCGGACAGAGCTCCTACAATGAGCAGTTCTTC
TRBJ2-1	TRBD1	TRBV5-1	.	CASAGTGYEDEQFF	TGCGCCAGCGCCGGGACAGGGTATGAGGATGAGCAGTTCTTC